These 20 T cell receptor beta chains share one sample of origin, sequenced in a study of early T cells in non-severe SARS-CoV-2 infection. TCRdb reprocessed the 5' RACE reads via MiXCR and lists one record per CDR3 protein. The table has about 67,000 distinct CDR3 sequences, about 9.1% seen once. This sample comprised whole blood, obtained at baseline. The receptor set was obtained from an adult who was a healthcare worker with PCR-confirmed SARS-CoV-2 infection or an uninfected control (not recorded which).

This clonotype was observed at least ten times. The chain combines TRBV2 with TRBJ1-4; D may be TRBD1 (5 bases). Trimming pared 0 bases from V and 5 bases from J, leaving 19 bases between. Germline lookup yields CDR1 SNHLY and CDR2 FYNNEI. This CDR3 is 18 amino acids long. CDR3 amino acids: CASSEARRAGSVNEKLFF. CDR3 nucleotide sequence: TGTGCCAGCAGTGAAGCGCGAAGGGCAGGGTCGGTGAATGAAAAACTGTTTTTT.

This clonotype was seen only a few times. The rearrangement links TRBV9 to TRBJ1-2; 7 nucleotides align to TRBD1. The CDR3 has 14 amino acids. The J segment lost 4 bases and the V segment lost 0 bases, leaving 3 bases of the junction unmatched. The germline CDR1 and CDR2 sequences are SGDLS and YYNGEE. The CDR3: CASSVAGGAYGYTF. CDR3 nucleotide sequence: TGTGCCAGCAGCGTAGCAGGGGGGGCCTATGGCTACACCTTC.

This sequence joins TRBV29-1 and TRBJ2-3, with TRBD1 matching over 8 bases. Germline assignment: CDR1 SQVTM and CDR2 ANQGSEA. The CDR3 is 14 residues long. With V trimmed by 6 bases and J by 4 bases, 9 bases remained unmatched. The CDR3 coding sequence is TGCAGCGTCGTCTGGACAGGGCTCGCAGATACGCAGTATTTT. Its translation: CSVVWTGLADTQYF.

This clonotype was seen at least ten times. The chain joins TRBV29-1 to TRBJ2-1, with 11 bases matching TRBD2. V lost 4 bases to trimming and J lost 2 bases; unmatched junction nucleotides: 4. CDR3 length: 15 residues. The germline CDR1 and CDR2 sequences are SQVTM and ANQGSEA. The DNA for the CDR3 is TGCAGCGTTGTTCTAGCGGGAGGCACCTACAATGAGCAGTTCTTC. This encodes CSVVLAGGTYNEQFF.

This clonotype was recorded many times. V gene TRBV7-2 combines with J gene TRBJ2-3, with D hard to call. The V gene lost 2 bases and the J gene lost 1 base, with 16 bases spanning the gap. CDR1 is SGHTA and CDR2 is FQGNSA in the germline V gene. The CDR3 runs 17 residues. The CDR3 DNA is TGTGCCAGCAGCTTACTTGGGAATCTAGTTGGCACAGATACGCAGTATTTT. It is translated as CASSLLGNLVGTDTQYF.

This clonotype appeared many times. The chain links TRBV6-1 to TRBJ2-7, with 10 bases lining up with TRBD2. V lost 5 bases, J lost 2 bases, and 0 bases stayed unmatched. CDR3 length: 13 amino acids. The germline gives CDR1 MNHNS, CDR2 SASEGT. CDR3 nucleotide sequence: TGTGCCAGCAGTCTAGCGGGGGCCTACGAGCAGTACTTC. Its translation: CASSLAGAYEQYF.

CDR3 nucleotides: TGTGCCAGCAGCTTGGGACTAGCGGGAGCCAATGAGCAGTTCTTC. Its translation is CASSLGLAGANEQFF. This rearrangement joins TRBV5-4 to TRBJ2-1; TRBD2 agrees at 12 bases. J gave up 6 bases and V 0 bases, and 1 base lay outside the gene matches. The CDR3 totals 15 residues. Germline CDR1 reads SGHNT; CDR2 reads YYREEE (reference sequence).

V gene TRBV7-8 combines with J gene TRBJ1-5; TRBD1 matches at 12 bases. In germline, CDR1 is SGHVS, CDR2 FQNEAQ. The CDR3 is 15 residues long. The ends lost 3 bases at V and 6 bases at J; junction bases unmatched: 3. CDR3 bases: TGTGCCAGCAGCTTGGGACAGGGGGCTGTTCAGCCCCAGCATTTT. Translation: CASSLGQGAVQPQHF.

This clonotype has just a few counts. This chain connects TRBV7-8 to TRBJ2-7; D is perhaps TRBD1 (5 bases). Germline assignment: CDR1 SGHVS and CDR2 FQNEAQ. The CDR3 spans 15 residues. V was clipped by 2 bases and J by 5 bases, with 16 bases between them. The DNA of the CDR3 is TGTGCCAGCAGCTTATTTTCAGGGATCATCAACGAGCAGTACTTC. This encodes CASSLFSGIINEQYF. The full variable domain, completed using reference TRBV7-8 and TRBJ2-7, is GAGVSQSPRYKVAKRGQDVALRCDPISGHVSLFWYQQALGQGPEFLTYFQNEAQLDKSGLPSDRFFAERPEGSVSTLKIQRTQQEDSAVYLCASSLFSGIINEQYFGPGTRLTVT.

This rearrangement joins TRBV20-1 to TRBJ2-5; D might be TRBD2 (6 bases). With 3 bases removed from V and 1 base from J, the gap between germline ends came to 12 bases. The CDR3 has 14 residues. CDR1 DFQATT and CDR2 SNEGSKA come from the germline V gene (reference sequence). The CDR3 sequence is CSARVAEGQETQYF. In DNA, the CDR3 is TGCAGTGCTAGGGTAGCGGAGGGCCAAGAGACCCAGTACTTC.

The CDR3 protein is CASTQRTEAFF. The CDR3 DNA reads as TGTGCCAGCACTCAGAGGACTGAAGCTTTCTTT. V is TRBV28 and J is TRBJ1-1, with D hard to call. Trimming took off 7 bases at V and 5 bases at J, with 8 bases between the two ends. The CDR3 is made up of 11 amino acids. Germline loops: CDR1 MDHEN, CDR2 SYDVKM.

A few counts support this clonotype. This chain links TRBV12-3 or TRBV12-4 with TRBJ2-2; D gene ambiguous. V lost 5 bases and J lost 7, with 11 bases in between. The CDR3 runs 13 residues. CDR3 protein: CASSTRGVGELFF. DNA for the CDR3: TGTGCCAGCAGTACCCGTGGCGTCGGGGAGCTGTTTTTT.

This clonotype occurred a few times. The chain couples TRBV12-3 or TRBV12-4 to TRBJ1-1; D gene unclear. The V end lost 5 bases, the J end lost 8 bases, and 15 bases lay between the germline ends. This CDR3 comprises 13 residues. CDR3 coding DNA: TGTGCCAGCAGTCCCCAGGTCGGGAAAGAAGCTTTCTTT. It yields the protein CASSPQVGKEAFF.

The rearrangement joins TRBV6-2 or TRBV6-3 to TRBJ1-5; D is perhaps TRBD1 (5 bases). Per the germline V gene, CDR1 is MNHEY and CDR2 is SVGEGT. The CDR3 has 14 amino acids. Trimming left V 5 bases short and J 5 bases short, with 13 bases between. The chain's CDR3 is CASSGGSVYQPQHF. In nucleotides, the CDR3 is TGTGCCAGCAGTGGGGGGTCGGTCTATCAGCCCCAGCATTTT.

This chain joins TRBV12-3 or TRBV12-4 and TRBJ1-1; D is ambiguous. The CDR3 is 15 amino acids. The ends were cut back, 3 bases at V and 0 bases at J, with 11 bases in the middle. The CDR3 loop reads CASSFQASLNTEAFF. The CDR3 coding sequence is TGTGCCAGCAGTTTTCAGGCCTCCTTGAACACTGAAGCTTTCTTT.

This clonotype has a count of ten or more. The genes are TRBV6-2 or TRBV6-3 and TRBJ2-1; 12 bases align to TRBD2. The CDR3 is 17 amino acids. The germline V gene has CDR1 MNHEY and CDR2 SVGEGT. V lost 6 bases to trimming and J lost 1 base; unmatched junction nucleotides: 7. The CDR3 nucleotides read TGTGCCAGCAGCCCGACTAGCGGGAGTGAGTCCTACAATGAGCAGTTCTTC. It codes for CASSPTSGSESYNEQFF.

This clonotype has a handful of counts. DNA of the CDR3: TGTGCCAGCAGTTCCATAGCGGGGGAGTACTTC. Its protein product is CASSSIAGEYF. The gene calls are TRBV6-5 and TRBJ2-5; 9 nucleotides line up with TRBD2. CDR1 is MNHEY, CDR2 SVGAGI, per germline. This CDR3 comprises 11 residues. With V trimmed by 4 bases and J by 12 bases, 3 bases remained unmatched.

The chain is built from TRBV5-1 and TRBJ2-7; tentatively, D is TRBD2 (6 bases). The CDR3 contains 13 residues. Germline V gene sequence: CDR1 SGHRS, CDR2 YFSETQ. V lost 3 bases and J 6 bases, leaving 13 bases between the germline ends. The CDR3 loop reads CASSSNVGGEQYF. CDR3 sequence (DNA): TGCGCCAGCAGCTCCAATGTGGGGGGCGAGCAGTACTTC.

This clonotype was seen repeatedly, ten times or more. The J gene is TRBJ2-3, the V gene TRBV6-4; D is undetermined. CDR1 and CDR2 (germline): MRHNA, SNTAGT. V lost 2 bases to trimming and J lost 2 bases, with 5 bases between them. The length of the CDR3 is 13 residues. CDR3 sequence (DNA): TGTGCCAGCAGTGACGGGAACACAGATACGCAGTATTTT. This sequence encodes CASSDGNTDTQYF.

The rearrangement links TRBV12-3 or TRBV12-4 to TRBJ2-1; the D gene is possibly TRBD1 (6 bases). The CDR3 contains 15 residues. V was pared by 5 bases and J by 0 bases, with 11 bases between. The CDR3 nucleotides are TGTGCCAGCAGTAATAACAGGGTCTCCTACAATGAGCAGTTCTTC. Translating gives CASSNNRVSYNEQFF.